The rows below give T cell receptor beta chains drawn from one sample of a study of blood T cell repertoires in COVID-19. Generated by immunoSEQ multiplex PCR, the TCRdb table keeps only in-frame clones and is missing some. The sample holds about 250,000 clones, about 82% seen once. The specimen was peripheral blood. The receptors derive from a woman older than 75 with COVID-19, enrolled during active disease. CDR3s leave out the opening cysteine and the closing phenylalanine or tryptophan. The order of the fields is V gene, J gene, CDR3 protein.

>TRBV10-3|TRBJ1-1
AAGGKGAVNTEAF
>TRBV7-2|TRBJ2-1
ASTIGLAGKQF
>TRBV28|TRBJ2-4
ASSPSRPVGIQY
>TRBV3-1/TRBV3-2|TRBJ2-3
ASSQERQGSSTDTQY
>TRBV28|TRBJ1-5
ASGRNQPQH
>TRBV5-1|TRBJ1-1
ASSSSQGSTEAF
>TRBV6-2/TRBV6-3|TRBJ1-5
ASSSSILTGVLSQPQH
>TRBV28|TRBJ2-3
ASSFSTDRAKTQY
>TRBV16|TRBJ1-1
ASSQSRTTEAF
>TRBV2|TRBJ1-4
ASRGTDSRNEKLF
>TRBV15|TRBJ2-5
ATSRDDSRGTQY
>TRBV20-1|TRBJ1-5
IQGSNQPQH
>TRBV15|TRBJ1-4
ATSRPGEKLF
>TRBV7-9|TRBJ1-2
ASSLISDGYT
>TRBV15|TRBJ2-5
ATARTGEVGETQY
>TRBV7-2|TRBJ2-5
ASSFGRGGARRRETQY
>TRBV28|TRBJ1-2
ASRLGRTPDRENYGYT
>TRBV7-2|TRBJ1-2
ASSLALGQGNYGYT
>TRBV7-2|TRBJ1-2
ASSFSYT
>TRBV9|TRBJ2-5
ASSVVSGGAQETQY
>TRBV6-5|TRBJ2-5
ASSSGGTETQY
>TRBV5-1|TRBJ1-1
ASSLGARVLVNNTEAF
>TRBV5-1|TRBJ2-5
ASNNGGDQETQY
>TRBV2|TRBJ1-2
ASETDRNYGYT
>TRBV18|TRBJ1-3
ASSSNRVAGNTIY
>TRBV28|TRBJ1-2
ASSLRFGYT
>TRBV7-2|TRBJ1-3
ASSLNQGATGNTIY
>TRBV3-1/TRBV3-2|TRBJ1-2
ASSQVAVTYGYT
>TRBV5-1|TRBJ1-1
ASSLTGGFTEAF
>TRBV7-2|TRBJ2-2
ASSLRGGANTGELF
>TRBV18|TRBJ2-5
ASSLQYQETQY
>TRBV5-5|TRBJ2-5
ASSFGPGEETQY